This entry concerns a single T cell receptor (beta chain). Its cognate antigen is unknown. This sample was included in a study of T cells after yellow fever vaccination. Study-wide findings and caveats: When the response was secondary, it was weaker but reached its peak faster, day 5 versus 15. Subsequent booster samples again held most clones from primary vaccination (just under 98% CD4, 85% to 90% CD8).

For TCR, cDNA came from 5'RACE template switching, which added a universal primer site and UMIs. MiXCR was run by TCRdb on the 5' RACE reads, yielding one entry per CDR3 protein. The sample lists hundreds of thousands of distinct CDR3 sequences; about 17% were seen once. Germline V CDR1 and CDR2: SGHTA, FQGNSA. CDR3 length equals 13 residues. Trimming shortened V by 0 bases and J by 6 bases, and 6 bases separated the two germline ends. The TCR sequence derives from a man between 18 and 29 years old who received the YFV17D yellow fever vaccine. The chain has TRBV7-2 and TRBJ2-1; no clear D. Specimen: PBMCs, collected before the yellow fever booster vaccination. CDR3 amino acids: CASSLAESNEQFF. CDR3 DNA sequence: TGTGCCAGCAGCTTAGCGGAGAGCAATGAGCAGTTCTTC.